This T cell receptor (beta chain) emerged from a study of technical replicates of blood from several donors. This clone was recorded once. Germline loops: CDR1 SGHVS, CDR2 FQNEAQ. The CDR3 has 14 residues. V was cut by 2 bases and J by 4 bases, with 9 bases left in between. Using immunoSEQ multiplex PCR, the repertoire was profiled, and TCRdb retains in-frame clones only, with some absent. The repertoire has about 82,000 clones, 96% of them found once; the top ten carry around 0.35%. The receptor was derived from a human donor in good health. The specimen sequenced was T cells isolated from PBMCs. The chain employs TRBV7-8 and TRBJ2-1; weak D call: TRBD2 (6 bases). The CDR3 loop reads CASSLFGGYNEQFF. The CDR3 DNA follows: TGTGCCAGCAGCTTATTTGGAGGGTACAATGAGCAGTTCTTC.